This T cell receptor (beta chain) came from a study of shared clonotypes between healthy human individuals. Sequencing was performed with immunoSEQ multiplex PCR; in TCRdb, only in-frame clones are kept and a portion is missing. This table has about 2.3 million clones, approximately 93% appearing once. The germline V gene encodes CDR1 LGHNA and CDR2 YNFKEQ. Trimming cost V 0 bases and J 2 bases, with 8 bases left between them. CDR3 size: 16 residues. The chain joins TRBV4-2 to TRBJ1-6; D is ambiguous. The specimen was naive CD4+ T cells from PBMCs. Subset indicated: CD45RA+ positively selected. The source is a man aged 18 to 29 in good health. Some clones in this sample may be carry-over from other donors' samples. CDR3 DNA: TGTGCCAGCAGCCAAGATCGCCGGGCCTATAATTCACCCCTCCACTTT. This codes for CASSQDRRAYNSPLHF.